The clone carrying this T cell receptor beta chain was seen just once. Profiled with immunoSEQ multiplex PCR; TCRdb holds only in-frame clones, not every one. The table includes 120,000 or so clones, approximately 81% detected once. These data are taken from a study of blood T cell repertoires in COVID-19. The CDR3 loop spans 14 amino acids. CDR1 is SGHAT, CDR2 FQNNGV, per germline. The J segment lost 5 bases and the V segment lost 5 bases, leaving 8 bases of the junction unmatched. The rearrangement links TRBV11-2 to TRBJ2-5; 7 bases line up with TRBD1. The sequence was obtained from a woman aged 30 to 39 who had recovered from COVID-19. What was sequenced was peripheral blood. The CDR3 here is CASSPLGQKETQYF. For the CDR3, the DNA is TGTGCCAGCAGCCCCCTGGGACAGAAGGAGACCCAGTACTTC.